Listed below are T cell receptor beta chains from one sample, sequenced in a study of blood T cell repertoires in COVID-19. The assay was immunoSEQ multiplex PCR, and TCRdb's table has in-frame clones only and misses some. The sample lists some 150,000 clones, about 85% seen once, with roughly two fifths in the top ten. Sequencing was done on a sample of peripheral blood. The origin of the receptors is a human donor in a cohort sampled during active COVID-19. CDR3s include the opening cysteine and the closing phenylalanine or tryptophan. A D gene is named only where the DNA matches it firmly. Size is omitted from some rows. Given values are once, few, many or a class for expanded clones.

J | size | D | V | CDR3 | DNA
TRBJ2-1 | . | TRBD1 | TRBV7-2 | CASSLPLTGGYHEQFF | TGTGCCAGCAGCCTCCCCCTGACAGGGGGCTATCATGAGCAGTTCTTC
TRBJ2-6 | . | . | TRBV5-1 | CASGRSSVLTF | TGCGCCAGCGGTCGTAGCTCCGTCCTGACTTTC
TRBJ2-1 | . | TRBD2 | TRBV27 | CASSLFLAGHFGEQFF | TGTGCCAGCAGTTTATTTCTAGCGGGGCACTTCGGTGAGCAGTTCTTC
TRBJ2-3 | . | . | TRBV6-2/TRBV6-3 | CASSYWGGLTDTQYF | TGTGCCAGCAGTTACTGGGGGGGGCTGACAGATACGCAGTATTTT
TRBJ1-1 | . | . | TRBV19 | CASSINSEAFF | TGTGCCAGTAGTATAAATAGTGAAGCTTTCTTT
TRBJ1-2 | once | . | TRBV2 | CASSEGPQSYGYTF | TGTGCCAGCAGTGAAGGCCCCCAGTCCTATGGCTACACCTTC
TRBJ2-1 | . | . | TRBV27 | CASSFGGLYNEQFF | TGTGCCAGCAGTTTCGGGGGGCTTTACAATGAGCAGTTCTTC
TRBJ1-6 | . | . | TRBV5-4 | CASSRAGGSPLHF | TGTGCCAGCAGCCGGGCGGGAGGCTCACCCCTCCACTTT
TRBJ2-5 | . | TRBD2 | TRBV20-1 | CSASHGGDQETQYF | TGCAGTGCTAGTCACGGGGGGGATCAAGAGACCCAGTACTTC
TRBJ2-6 | . | . | TRBV5-6 | CASSLRDTGANVLTF | TGTGCCAGCAGCCTCCGGGACACTGGGGCCAACGTCCTGACTTTC
TRBJ2-2 | few | . | TRBV6-5 | CASSLLAGSGGELFF | TGTGCCAGCAGTTTGCTGGCTGGGTCGGGCGGGGAGCTGTTTTTT
TRBJ1-1 | . | TRBD1 | TRBV18 | CASSPSSGQGIKAFF | TGTGCCAGCTCACCTTCTTCGGGACAGGGTATTAAAGCTTTCTTT
TRBJ1-2 | . | TRBD1 | TRBV5-1 | CASSPGDRASYGYTF | TGCGCCAGCAGCCCGGGGGACAGGGCTAGCTATGGCTACACCTTC
TRBJ1-1 | . | TRBD1 | TRBV6-2/TRBV6-3 | CASSLQGARTEAFF | TGTGCCAGCAGCCTCCAGGGGGCCCGCACTGAAGCTTTCTTT
TRBJ2-1 | . | . | TRBV6-5 | CASSREGNEQFF | TGTGCCAGCAGTCGCGAGGGCAATGAGCAGTTCTTC
TRBJ1-2 | . | . | TRBV16 | CASSQRPSYSYGYTF | TGTGCCAGCAGCCAAAGGCCCTCTTACAGCTATGGCTACACCTTC
TRBJ1-2 | . | . | TRBV21-1 | CASSPRTGINGYTF | TGTGCCAGCAGCCCCCGGACAGGCATTAATGGCTACACCTTC
TRBJ1-1 | . | . | TRBV28 | CASSPPRNTEAFF | TGTGCCAGCAGTCCCCCTAGGAACACTGAAGCTTTCTTT
TRBJ2-1 | . | TRBD2 | TRBV30 | CAWTYGTSGGYNEQFF | TGTGCCTGGACCTACGGGACTAGCGGGGGCTACAATGAGCAGTTCTTC
TRBJ1-1 | . | . | TRBV19 | CASSRDRAEAFF | TGTGCCAGTAGCAGAGACAGAGCTGAAGCTTTCTTT
TRBJ1-3 | few | . | TRBV18 | CASSPLEGSSGNTIYF | TGTGCCAGCTCACCCCTCGAGGGTAGCTCTGGAAACACCATATATTTT
TRBJ1-4 | once | TRBD1 | TRBV27 | CASSNPTGGKEKLFF | TGTGCCAGCAGTAACCCGACAGGGGGTAAGGAAAAACTGTTTTTT
TRBJ1-2 | . | . | TRBV11-2 | CASSASGDGYTF | TGTGCCAGCAGCGCGTCAGGGGATGGCTACACCTTC
TRBJ2-5 | . | . | TRBV28 | CASSLDGVRGTQYF | TGTGCCAGCAGTTTGGACGGGGTTCGGGGGACCCAGTACTTC
TRBJ1-2 | few | . | TRBV3-1/TRBV3-2 | CASSQERGLGYGYTF | TGTGCCAGCAGCCAAGAACGGGGTCTCGGCTATGGCTACACCTTC
TRBJ1-2 | . | . | TRBV5-6 | CASSLDFQLDTF | TGTGCCAGCAGCTTAGACTTTCAGCTGGACACCTTC
TRBJ1-1 | . | . | TRBV15 | CATSRETTNTEAFF | TGTGCCACCAGCAGAGAGACTACTAACACTGAAGCTTTCTTT
TRBJ1-4 | . | TRBD1 | TRBV11-2 | CASTAWGQSNEKLFF | TGTGCCAGCACCGCCTGGGGACAGAGTAATGAAAAACTGTTTTTT
TRBJ1-2 | . | . | TRBV5-1 | CASSTSGGYTF | TGCGCCAGCAGTACCTCGGGAGGTTACACCTTC
TRBJ1-1 | . | . | TRBV6-5 | CASSYLRNTEAFF | TGTGCCAGCAGTTACCTGCGGAACACTGAAGCTTTCTTT
TRBJ1-4 | . | . | TRBV7-2 | CASSPHSNEKLFF | TGTGCCAGCAGCCCCCACAGTAATGAAAAACTGTTTTTT
TRBJ1-6 | . | . | TRBV7-8 | CASSLIETASPLHF | TGTGCCAGCAGCCTCATCGAAACAGCTTCACCCCTCCACTTT
TRBJ1-3 | . | . | TRBV3-1/TRBV3-2 | CASSNSGNTIYF | TGTGCCAGCAGTAACAGTGGAAACACCATATATTTT
TRBJ2-7 | . | . | TRBV28 | CASSSVEYEQYF | TGTGCCAGCAGCTCCGTCGAGTACGAGCAGTACTTC
TRBJ2-2 | . | TRBD1 | TRBV27 | CASSLSAPGTGNTGELFF | TGTGCCAGCAGTTTATCTGCTCCCGGGACAGGGAACACCGGGGAGCTGTTTTTT
TRBJ1-5 | . | . | TRBV4-1 | CASSQDNPGSNQPQHF | TGCGCCAGCAGCCAAGATAACCCGGGAAGCAATCAGCCCCAGCATTTT
TRBJ2-2 | once | . | TRBV6-5 | CASSPQGVGTGELFF | TGTGCCAGCAGCCCACAGGGTGTGGGCACCGGGGAGCTGTTTTTT
TRBJ1-5 | few | . | TRBV30 | CAWKGQDHQPQHF | TGTGCCTGGAAGGGGCAGGATCATCAGCCCCAGCATTTT
TRBJ2-3 | . | . | TRBV10-3 | CAMCPGNADTQYF | TGTGCCATGTGCCCGGGGAATGCAGATACGCAGTATTTT
TRBJ2-7 | . | TRBD1 | TRBV6-5 | CATRTTGTGSYEQYF | TGTGCCACCAGGACCACCGGGACAGGATCCTACGAGCAGTACTTC